This TCR beta chain is drawn from a study of shared clonotypes between healthy human individuals. Clones were sequenced by immunoSEQ multiplex PCR, and TCRdb holds only the in-frame ones, with some missing. Of over a million clones in the sample, approximately 98% were seen once. The ends were cut back, 0 bases at V and 4 bases at J, with 12 bases in the middle. In germline, CDR1 is SGHVS, CDR2 FNYEAQ. This CDR3 has 15 amino acids. The chain joins TRBV7-6 to TRBJ1-2, with TRBD1 as a possible D gene (6 bases). Sequenced: naive CD4+ T cells sorted from blood. Stated subset: CD45RA+ positively selected. The TCR was taken from a man under 40 in good health. The CDR3, as DNA: TGTGCCAGCAGCTTAGCGGCAGGGGATTCCTATGGCTACACCTTC. Translation: CASSLAAGDSYGYTF.